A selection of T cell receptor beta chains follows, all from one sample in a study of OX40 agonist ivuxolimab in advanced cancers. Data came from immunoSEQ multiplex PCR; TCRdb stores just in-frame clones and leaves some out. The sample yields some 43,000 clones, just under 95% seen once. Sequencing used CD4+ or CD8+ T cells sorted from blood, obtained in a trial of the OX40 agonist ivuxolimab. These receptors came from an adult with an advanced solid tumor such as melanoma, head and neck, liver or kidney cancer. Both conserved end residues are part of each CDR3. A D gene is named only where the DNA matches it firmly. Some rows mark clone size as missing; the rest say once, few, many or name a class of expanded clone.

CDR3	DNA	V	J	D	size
CASRQGASGNTIYF	TGCGCCAGCAGACAGGGGGCTTCTGGAAACACCATATATTTT	TRBV5-1	TRBJ1-3	TRBD1	.
CASRQGMNTEAFF	TGTGCCAGCAGACAGGGAATGAACACTGAAGCTTTCTTT	TRBV27	TRBJ1-1	.	.
CASSPRLTGGVEKLFF	TGTGCCAGCAGCCCCAGATTGACAGGGGGCGTTGAAAAACTGTTTTTT	TRBV7-6	TRBJ1-4	TRBD1	once
CAISEGSFRFF	TGTGCCATCAGTGAGGGCAGTTTTCGGTTCTTC	TRBV10-3	TRBJ2-1	.	.
CASSPPPTEAFF	TGTGCCAGCAGCCCCCCGCCCACTGAAGCTTTCTTT	TRBV7-9	TRBJ1-1	.	.
CASSPRFGESTDTQYF	TGTGCCAGCAGTCCCCGTTTTGGGGAGTCCACAGATACGCAGTATTTT	TRBV27	TRBJ2-3	.	.
CASSLDGGTYEQYF	TGTGCCAGCAGCTTAGATGGGGGTACCTACGAGCAGTACTTC	TRBV7-9	TRBJ2-7	.	.
CARSSGGVPSNQPQHF	TGTGCCAGAAGCTCAGGTGGGGTCCCTAGCAATCAGCCCCAGCATTTT	TRBV5-3	TRBJ1-5	.	.
CASSAQGVYTGYTF	TGTGCCAGCAGTGCGCAGGGAGTCTATACGGGCTACACCTTC	TRBV6-5	TRBJ1-2	.	.
CASSLGWDSDTGELFF	TGTGCCAGCAGCTTGGGGTGGGACAGCGACACCGGGGAGCTGTTTTTT	TRBV5-4	TRBJ2-2	TRBD1	.
CASESSGSVHEQFF	TGTGCCAGCGAGTCTAGCGGGAGTGTACATGAGCAGTTCTTC	TRBV6-5	TRBJ2-1	TRBD2	.
CATRGSSYNEQFF	TGTGCCACCAGGGGGAGCTCCTACAATGAGCAGTTCTTC	TRBV28	TRBJ2-1	TRBD1	.
CASSQDLPDEQYF	TGTGCCAGCAGCCAAGATCTCCCGGACGAGCAGTACTTC	TRBV4-2	TRBJ2-7	.	.
CASRWDLAGSRTTQYF	TGTGCCAGCAGGTGGGATCTAGCGGGGTCCCGAACGACCCAGTACTTC	TRBV2	TRBJ2-5	TRBD2	.
CASSFSPTGTGNTIYF	TGTGCCAGCAGCTTTTCCCCTACAGGGACTGGAAACACCATATATTTT	TRBV7-2	TRBJ1-3	.	once
CASSAYRIISNQPQHF	TGTGCCAGCAGCGCCTACAGGATAATTAGCAATCAGCCCCAGCATTTT	TRBV28	TRBJ1-5	.	.
CAISESQPNNYGYTF	TGTGCCATCAGTGAGTCACAGCCGAATAACTATGGCTACACCTTC	TRBV10-3	TRBJ1-2	.	.
CASSESGLADFSYEQYF	TGCGCCAGCAGTGAGTCGGGTCTAGCGGATTTCTCCTACGAGCAGTACTTC	TRBV10-2	TRBJ2-7	TRBD2	once
CASSLGLAEREPYEQYF	TGTGCCAGCAGCTTAGGCCTAGCGGAGCGGGAGCCGTACGAGCAGTACTTC	TRBV11-2	TRBJ2-7	TRBD2	once
CASSRGASGRTDTQYF	TGTGCCAGCAGCCGGGGGGCTAGCGGGAGAACAGATACGCAGTATTTT	TRBV13	TRBJ2-3	TRBD2	.
CASSPGVGTGGLGTEAFF	TGTGCCAGCAGCCCCGGTGTGGGGACAGGGGGGCTGGGCACTGAAGCTTTCTTT	TRBV7-9	TRBJ1-1	TRBD1	.
CASSGGTYEQYF	TGTGCCAGCAGTGGAGGGACATACGAGCAGTACTTC	TRBV5-4	TRBJ2-7	.	.
CASSPRDRTSTDTQYF	TGTGCCAGCAGCCCGAGGGACCGCACTAGCACAGATACGCAGTATTTT	TRBV7-9	TRBJ2-3	.	.
CASSGLAGGTDTQYF	TGTGCCAGCAGCGGACTAGCGGGAGGGACAGATACGCAGTATTTT	TRBV9	TRBJ2-3	TRBD2	.